This T cell receptor beta chain was captured by sequencing in a study of blood T cell repertoires in COVID-19. Overall study context: COVID-19 samples collected from the United States, Italy and Spain covered acute and convalescent phases. In each case, the material was cDNA or gDNA derived from T cells, B-cell-depleted T cells, or PBMCs.

CDR1 SGHTA and CDR2 FQGNSA come from the germline V gene. The CDR3 length is 14 residues. Trimming removed 1 base at V and 9 bases at J, with 13 bases between. The authors' processing: Researchers report that nucleated cell counts were estimated from reference gene primer amplification. Only in-frame clones appear in the TCRdb table, and some are missing; sequencing was by immunoSEQ multiplex PCR. V and J calls and clone size follow that table, whereas D and trimming were derived from the DNA. The sample contains about 76,000 clones, around nine tenths of which appear only once. The TCR comes from a woman older than 75 with active or convalescent COVID-19. The rearrangement links TRBV7-2 to TRBJ2-4, with a tentative D call TRBD2 (5 bases). The material sequenced was peripheral blood. CDR3: CASSLGVGGSIQYF. The CDR3 coding sequence is TGTGCCAGCAGCTTAGGGGTAGGAGGAAGCATTCAGTACTTC.